This TCR beta chain was documented in a study of T-cell reconstitution after alpha-beta-depleted transplantation in children. Study-wide points: Two months or so post-transplant, alpha-beta T cells reportedly derived from several hundred expanded graft clones.

The CDR3 has 13 amino acids. Germline V gene sequence: CDR1 SQVTM, CDR2 ANQGSEA. V lost 6 bases to trimming and J lost 6 bases, with 18 bases between them. As to this clonotype: Its specificity is not known.

Construction of the TCRbeta library involved unique molecular identifiers. TCRdb re-called the PCR reads through MiXCR, storing one row per CDR3 protein. The sample has a few hundred thousand distinct CDR3 sequences; over 20% are singletons. Source: PBMCs, taken before TCRalphabeta/CD19-depleted stem cell transplant. This clonotype was obtained from a boy under two years old with Wiskott-Aldrich syndrome, due to receive a stem cell transplant. The V call is TRBV29-1, the J call TRBJ2-7, with a weak D call TRBD1 (5 bases). The CDR3 loop is CSVRYQGLGEQYF. CDR3 coding DNA: TGCAGCGTCCGATACCAGGGTCTTGGCGAGCAGTACTTC.